This T cell receptor beta chain was documented in a study of T-cell reconstitution after alpha-beta-depleted transplantation in children. A library of TCRbeta sequences, prepared with unique molecular identifiers, was generated. A single record per CDR3 protein comes from TCRdb applying MiXCR to the PCR reads. The sample lists approximately 350,000 distinct CDR3 sequences, more than 10% occurring once. In germline, CDR1 is SQVTM, CDR2 ANQGSEA. CDR3 length: 16 residues. The V and J ends lost 6 bases and 7 bases respectively, with 28 bases between them. The rearrangement links TRBV29-1 to TRBJ2-7; D perhaps matches TRBD2 (6 bases). This sequence was found in a human donor who donated a stem cell graft to a child with Fanconi anemia. This specimen was PBMCs, taken from the stem cell graft. The CDR3 coding sequence is TGCAGCGTCCGAGGGGCGGGACTTCGGTGGAAGGGAGAGCAGTACTTC. This encodes CSVRGAGLRWKGEQYF.